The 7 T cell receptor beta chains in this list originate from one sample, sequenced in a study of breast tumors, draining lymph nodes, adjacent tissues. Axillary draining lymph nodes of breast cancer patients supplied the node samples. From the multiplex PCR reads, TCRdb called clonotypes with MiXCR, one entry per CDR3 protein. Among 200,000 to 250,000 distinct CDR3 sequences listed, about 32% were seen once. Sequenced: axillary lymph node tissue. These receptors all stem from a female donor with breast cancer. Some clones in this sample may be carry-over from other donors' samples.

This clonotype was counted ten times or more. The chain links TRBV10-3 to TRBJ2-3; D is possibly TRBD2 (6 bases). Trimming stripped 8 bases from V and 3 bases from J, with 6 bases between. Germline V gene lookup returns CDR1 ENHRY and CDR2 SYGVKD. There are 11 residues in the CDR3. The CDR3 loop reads CAIGTTDTQYF. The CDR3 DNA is TGTGCCATCGGGACTACAGATACGCAGTATTTT.

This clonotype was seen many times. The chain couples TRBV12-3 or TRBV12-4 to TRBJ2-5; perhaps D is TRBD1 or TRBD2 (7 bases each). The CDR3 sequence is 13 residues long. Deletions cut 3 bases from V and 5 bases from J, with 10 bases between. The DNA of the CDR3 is TGTGCCAGCAGTTTCAGGGGGGGGGAGACCCAGTACTTC. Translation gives CASSFRGGETQYF.

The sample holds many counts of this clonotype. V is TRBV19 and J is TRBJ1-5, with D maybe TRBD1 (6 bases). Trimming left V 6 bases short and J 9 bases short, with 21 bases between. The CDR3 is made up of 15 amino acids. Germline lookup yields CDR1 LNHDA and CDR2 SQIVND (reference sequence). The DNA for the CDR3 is TGTGCCAGTAGAAAAGAGCACAGGGACATTGGGCCCCAGCATTTT. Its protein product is CASRKEHRDIGPQHF. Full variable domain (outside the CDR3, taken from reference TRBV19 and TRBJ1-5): DGGITQSPKYLFRKEGQNVTLSCEQNLNHDAMYWYRQDPGQGLRLIYYSQIVNDFQKGDIAEGYSVSREKKESFPLTVTSAQKNPTAFYLCASRKEHRDIGPQHFGDGTRLSIL.

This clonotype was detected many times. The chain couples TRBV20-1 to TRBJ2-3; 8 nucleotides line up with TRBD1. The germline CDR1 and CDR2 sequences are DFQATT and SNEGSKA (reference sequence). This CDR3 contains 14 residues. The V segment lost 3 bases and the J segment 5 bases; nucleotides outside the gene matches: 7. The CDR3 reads CSASGQGARDTQYF. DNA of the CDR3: TGCAGTGCTAGTGGGCAGGGGGCGCGAGATACGCAGTATTTT.

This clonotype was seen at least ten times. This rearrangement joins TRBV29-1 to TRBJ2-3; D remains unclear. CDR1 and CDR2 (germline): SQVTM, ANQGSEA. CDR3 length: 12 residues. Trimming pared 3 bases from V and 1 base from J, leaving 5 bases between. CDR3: CSVDSGTDTQYF. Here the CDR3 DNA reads TGCAGCGTTGACTCGGGCACAGATACGCAGTATTTT.

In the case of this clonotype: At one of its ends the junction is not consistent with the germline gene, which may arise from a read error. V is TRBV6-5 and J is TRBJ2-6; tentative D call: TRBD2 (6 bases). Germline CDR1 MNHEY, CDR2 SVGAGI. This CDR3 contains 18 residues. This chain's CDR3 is CASSHSGLSYSGANVLTF. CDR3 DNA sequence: TGTGCCAGCAGTCACTCGGGACTCTCCTACTCTGGGGCCAACGTCCTGACTTTC.

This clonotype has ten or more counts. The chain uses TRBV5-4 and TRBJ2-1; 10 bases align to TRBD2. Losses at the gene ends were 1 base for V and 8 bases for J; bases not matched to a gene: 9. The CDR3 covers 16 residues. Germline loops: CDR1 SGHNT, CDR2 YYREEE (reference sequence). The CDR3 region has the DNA TGTGCCAGCAGCTTGCCCAGCGGGAGGGCCGGTGATGAGCAGTTCTTC. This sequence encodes CASSLPSGRAGDEQFF.